This TCR beta chain was sequenced in a study of cytomegalovirus exposure and HLA in healthy donors. PCR used 60 Vbeta primers and 13 Jbeta primers. The repertoire was sequenced with immunoSEQ multiplex PCR; TCRdb's copy has only in-frame clones and lacks some. The top ten hold approximately 1.8% of the sample, which has under 150,000 clones, 76% seen once. Healthy bone marrow donors made up the donor group. Trimming took off 4 bases at V and 2 bases at J, with 13 bases between the two ends. This CDR3 contains 15 residues. CDR1 is MGHRA, CDR2 YSYEKL, per germline. Findings of the study overall: Cytomegalovirus association was listed for about 160 TCR beta chains. In an earlier analysis, productive rearrangement rates for most beta V segments clustered near 87% or 30%.

As to this clone: Antigen specificity is unknown.

The chain has TRBV4-1 and TRBJ2-3; D remains ambiguous. Sequenced sample: PBMCs. The TCR was taken from a female donor in good health and CMV-seropositive. CDR3 nucleotides: TGCGCCAGCAGCCCAGAGGCTTGGCTCACAGATACGCAGTATTTT. This codes for CASSPEAWLTDTQYF.